The 22 T cell receptor beta chains presented below share a single source sample, sequenced in a study of T cell responses to AZD1222 COVID-19 vaccine. Repertoires were generated with immunoSEQ multiplex PCR, while TCRdb's copy carries only in-frame clones and drops some. The repertoire holds 150,000 or so clones, more than 85% seen once, with 1.4% to 1.5% in the top ten. The specimen comprised peripheral blood, sampled on day 0 of AZD1222 vaccination. The receptors were sampled from an adult in good health.

V is TRBV5-1 and J is TRBJ2-4; D is possibly TRBD2 (5 bases). V was cut by 7 bases and J by 8 bases, with 22 bases left in between. The CDR3 has 15 residues. From germline, CDR1 is SGHRS and CDR2 YFSETQ. In DNA, the CDR3 is TGCGCCAGCCGGTGGGAGAACATCTTGTCGGACATTCAGTACTTC. Translation: CASRWENILSDIQYF.

The chain combines TRBV29-1 with TRBJ2-7, with 9 bases lining up with TRBD2. V gave up 5 bases and J gave up 2 bases; unmatched junction bases: 1. Germline CDR1 is SQVTM and CDR2 is ANQGSEA. The CDR3 is 12 residues long. The CDR3 DNA is TGCAGCGTTCTAGCGGGACCCTACGAGCAGTACTTC. Translated: CSVLAGPYEQYF.

This chain links TRBV3-1 (or the pseudogene TRBV3-2) with TRBJ1-2; 9 bases agree with TRBD1. The CDR3 length is 16 residues. V trimming: 2 bases; J trimming: 5 bases; junction bases outside the gene matches: 9. The germline V gene encodes CDR1 LGHDT and CDR2 YNNKEL (reference sequence). In nucleotides, the CDR3 is TGTGCCAGCAGCCAAAGGGGGGGACAGGGCCTGTATGGCTACACCTTC. It is translated as CASSQRGGQGLYGYTF.

This chain links TRBV5-1 with TRBJ1-4, with no clear D. V lost 5 bases and J 1 base, leaving 9 bases between the germline ends. The V gene's germline CDR1 is SGHRS and CDR2 YFSETQ. The CDR3 length is 14 residues. As DNA, the CDR3 is TGCGCCAGCAGACCAGCGGGAACTAATGAAAAACTGTTTTTT. Translating it yields CASRPAGTNEKLFF.

In this sample, this clone turned up once. The V and J genes are TRBV9 and TRBJ2-3, with 8 nucleotides matching TRBD2. Trimming cost V 4 bases and J 8 bases; bases outside gene matches: 12. The CDR3 consists of 15 residues. In germline, CDR1 is SGDLS, CDR2 YYNGEE. The CDR3 region is CASSSDGTRGGTQYF. The CDR3 nucleotides read TGTGCCAGCAGCTCAGACGGGACTAGAGGAGGTACGCAGTATTTT.

The chain uses TRBV7-3 and TRBJ2-3, with 11 bases identical to TRBD2. Trimming removed 5 bases from V and 3 bases from J; junction bases left unmatched: 4. Germline values: CDR1 SGHTA, CDR2 FQGTGA. CDR3 length: 15 residues. Here the CDR3 DNA reads TGTGCCAGCAGCCTTAGCGGGGGGGCAACAGATACGCAGTATTTT. This codes for CASSLSGGATDTQYF. Using reference TRBV7-3 and TRBJ2-3 for the parts outside the CDR3, the full variable domain is GAGVSQTPSNKVTEKGKYVELRCDPISGHTALYWYRQSLGQGPEFLIYFQGTGAADDSGLPNDRFFAVRPEGSVSTLKIQRTERGDSAVYLCASSLSGGATDTQYFGPGTRLTVL.

This rearrangement joins TRBV14 to TRBJ2-1; the D gene is possibly TRBD2 (6 bases). The length of the CDR3 is 17 residues. In germline, CDR1 is SGHDN, CDR2 FVKESK. The V gene lost 2 bases and the J gene lost 0 bases, with 14 bases spanning the gap. CDR3 nucleotide sequence: TGTGCCAGCAGCCAATTCATACGGGAGCCCTCCTACAATGAGCAGTTCTTC. Its protein product is CASSQFIREPSYNEQFF.

CDR3 amino acids: CASSLDSGVETQYF. The DNA of the CDR3 is TGTGCCAGCAGCTTAGATTCAGGGGTGGAGACCCAGTACTTC. The genes are TRBV7-2 and TRBJ2-5; a possible D gene is TRBD1 (6 bases). The V and J ends lost 1 base and 5 bases respectively, with 11 bases between them. This CDR3 has 14 amino acids. Germline lookup yields CDR1 SGHTA and CDR2 FQGNSA. The full variable domain, with the rest looked up from reference TRBV7-2 and TRBJ2-5, is GAGVSQSPSNKVTEKGKDVELRCDPISGHTALYWYRQSLGQGLEFLIYFQGNSAPDKSGLPSDRFSAERTGGSVSTLTIQRTQQEDSAVYLCASSLDSGVETQYFGPGTRLLVL.

This sequence joins TRBV7-9 and TRBJ2-2; TRBD1 matches 7 bases. Germline V lookup: CDR1 SEHNR, CDR2 FQNEAQ (reference sequence). V dropped 3 bases and J dropped 5; count of bases not matched to a gene: 6. The CDR3 is 15 residues long. The CDR3 reads CASSLGQSLTGELFF. The CDR3 DNA reads as TGTGCCAGCAGCTTGGGACAGTCTTTGACCGGGGAGCTGTTTTTT. Full variable domain (outside the CDR3, taken from reference TRBV7-9 and TRBJ2-2): DTGVSQNPRHKITKRGQNVTFRCDPISEHNRLYWYRQTLGQGPEFLTYFQNEAQLEKSRLLSDRFSAERPKGSFSTLEIQRTEQGDSAMYLCASSLGQSLTGELFFGEGSRLTVL.

The V call is TRBV28, the J call TRBJ1-1; the D gene is possibly TRBD1 (6 bases). Germline V gene sequence: CDR1 MDHEN, CDR2 SYDVKM. The CDR3 spans 13 residues. Trimming took off 9 bases at V and 5 bases at J, with 16 bases between the two ends. The DNA of the CDR3 is TGTGCCAGTCTGCTTATCAGGGGAACTGAAGCTTTCTTT. Amino acid sequence: CASLLIRGTEAFF.

The V gene is TRBV9, the J gene TRBJ2-1; 8 positions agree with TRBD2. This CDR3 is 14 amino acids long. Germline V gene data show CDR1 as SGDLS and CDR2 as YYNGEE. Germline trimming cut 5 bases from V and 5 bases from J; bases unmatched to any gene: 6. In DNA form, the CDR3 reads TGTGCCAGCAGGCCCGGGACTAGGGACAATGAGCAGTTCTTC. It yields the protein CASRPGTRDNEQFF.

V gene TRBV18 combines with J gene TRBJ1-5; TRBD1 matches 10 bases. After removal of 2 bases from V and 7 bases from J, the junction contained 5 bases not matched to a gene. The CDR3 is 15 amino acids. From germline, CDR1 is KGHSH and CDR2 LQKENI. CDR3 sequence: CASSPRTGGDQPQHF. The CDR3 DNA reads as TGTGCCAGCTCACCAAGGACAGGGGGGGACCAGCCCCAGCATTTT.

The genes are TRBV28 and TRBJ1-2, with 10 bases that match TRBD1. Germline V gene data show CDR1 as MDHEN and CDR2 as SYDVKM. The V and J ends lost 7 bases and 4 bases, in that order; junction bases with no gene match: 6. This CDR3 comprises 14 residues. The CDR3 nucleotides are TGTGCCAGCACCCCGACAGGGGGCGTCTATGGCTACACCTTC. Translating it yields CASTPTGGVYGYTF.

The J gene is TRBJ2-1, the V gene TRBV28; D ambiguous. The germline V and J ends were trimmed by 4 bases and 7 bases, with 8 bases remaining between them. The germline V gene has CDR1 MDHEN and CDR2 SYDVKM. The CDR3 loop spans 12 amino acids. This CDR3 reads CASSSDRNEQFF. The CDR3 DNA reads TGTGCCAGCAGTTCGGACCGGAATGAGCAGTTCTTC.

In regard to this clone: Other nucleotide sequences in the sample specify the same CDR3. The chain is built from TRBV7-3 and TRBJ1-1; perhaps TRBD1 as D (5 bases). Looked up from germline, CDR1 is SGHTA and CDR2 is FQGTGA. The CDR3 totals 13 residues. Trimming took off 3 bases at V and 2 bases at J, with 7 bases between the two ends. In DNA form, the CDR3 reads TGTGCCAGCAGCTTGAGGGGAAACACTGAAGCTTTCTTT. It specifies CASSLRGNTEAFF.

This clone was counted between two and nine times. This chain connects TRBV27 to TRBJ1-5, with no clear D. The CDR3 totals 15 residues. Germline CDR1 reads MNHEY; CDR2 reads SMNVEV (reference sequence). Between the trimmed V and J ends, which lost 2 bases and 3 bases, there was a span of 11 bases. The CDR3 spells CASSLSGFDNQPQHF. The DNA of the CDR3 is TGTGCCAGCAGTTTAAGTGGCTTCGACAATCAGCCCCAGCATTTT.

This rearrangement joins TRBV6-2 or TRBV6-3 to TRBJ2-3; 8 nucleotides line up with TRBD2. The CDR3 sequence is 17 residues long. V dropped 4 bases and J dropped 0; count of bases not matched to a gene: 9. Germline CDR1 is MNHEY and CDR2 is SVGEGT. The CDR3: CASSFTYPGGSTDTQYF. CDR3 coding DNA: TGTGCCAGCAGTTTTACCTACCCGGGGGGGAGCACAGATACGCAGTATTTT.

The chain joins TRBV7-2 to TRBJ1-6; D not resolved. CDR3 size: 14 residues. The V and J ends lost 8 bases and 7 bases respectively, with 15 bases between them. The germline CDR1 and CDR2 sequences are SGHTA and FQGNSA. The CDR3 here is CASGRGDKNSPLHF. The CDR3 DNA sequence: TGTGCCAGCGGCCGCGGAGATAAAAATTCACCCCTCCACTTT.

This clone has only a few counts. This rearrangement joins TRBV23-1 to TRBJ1-3; TRBD1 aligns across 9 bases. TRBV23-1 is sorted into the ORF group, with uncertain function. This CDR3 has 18 residues. Losses at the gene ends were 0 bases for V and 0 bases for J; bases not matched to a gene: 6. CDR3 nucleotides: TGCGCCAGCAGTCAATCAATCGGGGACAGGGACTCTGGAAACACCATATATTTT. This gives the protein CASSQSIGDRDSGNTIYF.

As to this clone: The junction differs from germline at one of its ends, possibly a read error. The V and J genes are TRBV6-1 and TRBJ1-2; D possibly corresponds to TRBD1 (6 bases). Per the germline V gene, CDR1 is MNHNS and CDR2 is SASEGT. The CDR3 runs to 11 residues. This CDR3 is CASSEGGRGHF. The CDR3 DNA is TGTGCCAGCAGTGAAGGTGGGCGGGGGCACTTC.

The sample holds a few counts of this clone. In DNA form, the CDR3 reads TGTGCCAGCAGCTTAACGGTCTTGGGAGGACAGGGGGATCATGAGCAGTTCTTC. Translation: CASSLTVLGGQGDHEQFF. The chain recombines TRBV11-3 with TRBJ2-1; 10 bases fit TRBD1. There are 18 residues in the CDR3. Per the germline V gene, CDR1 is SGHNT and CDR2 is YENEEA. V shed 2 bases, J shed 8 bases, and the junction held 15 bases outside the gene matches. Full variable domain (missing parts from reference TRBV11-3 and TRBJ2-1): EAGVVQSPRYKIIEKKQPVAFWCNPISGHNTLYWYLQNLGQGPELLIRYENEEAVDDSQLPKDRFSAERLKGVDSTLKIQPAELGDSAVYLCASSLTVLGGQGDHEQFFGPGTRLTVL.

The J gene is TRBJ2-2, the V gene TRBV5-5; perhaps TRBD1 as D (5 bases). V was clipped by 0 bases and J by 5 bases, with 11 bases between them. Germline V gene data show CDR1 as SGHKS and CDR2 as YYEKEE (reference sequence). This CDR3 region has 15 residues. The CDR3 DNA reads as TGTGCCAGCAGCTTGGCCCAGGGTCGGACCGGGGAGCTGTTTTTT. Amino acids: CASSLAQGRTGELFF. The entire variable domain, with the rest obtained from reference TRBV5-5 and TRBJ2-2, is as follows: DAGVTQSPTHLIKTRGQQVTLRCSPISGHKSVSWYQQVLGQGPQFIFQYYEKEERGRGNFPDRFSARQFPNYSSELNVNALLLGDSALYLCASSLAQGRTGELFFGEGSRLTVL.